This entry lists 16 T cell receptor beta chains sequenced from one sample in a study of CD8 T cells in ankylosing spondylitis. TCRdb passed the 5' RACE reads through MiXCR, listing each CDR3 protein once. The data show about 360,000 distinct CDR3 sequences, with approximately 20% seen just once and around 13% held by the top ten. Sequences were obtained from blood, either unsorted or a sorted T cell fraction (not recorded which). All receptors derive from a male donor with ankylosing spondylitis or in good health (not recorded which).

This clonotype was picked up a small number of times. This chain connects TRBV7-9 to TRBJ2-1; 7 bases line up with TRBD1. The V gene's germline CDR1 is SEHNR and CDR2 FQNEAQ (reference sequence). This CDR3 is built from 15 residues. V shed 5 bases, J shed 1 base, and the junction held 5 bases outside the gene matches. DNA for the CDR3: TGTGCCAGCAGCGAACAGGGGAAGTCCTACAATGAGCAGTTCTTC. Its protein product is CASSEQGKSYNEQFF.

This clonotype was seen only a few times. This chain uses TRBV12-3 or TRBV12-4 with TRBJ1-5; 9 bases line up with TRBD1. Trimming at V came to 5 bases and at J to 3 bases, leaving 5 bases not matched to a gene. The CDR3 runs 15 residues. CDR3 sequence (DNA): TGTGCCAGCAGTACCGGGACAGGGTACAATCAGCCCCAGCATTTT. Translation gives CASSTGTGYNQPQHF.

This clonotype was counted a few times. V and J are TRBV6-5 and TRBJ2-7, with unresolved D. The V and J ends lost 3 bases and 0 bases respectively, with 18 bases between them. The CDR3 totals 17 residues. Germline CDR1 and CDR2: MNHEY and SVGAGI. CDR3 DNA sequence: TGTGCCAGCAGTTATGGCGTCTCGGTACAGCTCTCCTACGAGCAGTACTTC. Its protein is CASSYGVSVQLSYEQYF.

This clonotype was seen only a few times. The V and J genes are TRBV29-1 and TRBJ2-1; no reliable D call. CDR1 and CDR2 from the germline V gene are SQVTM and ANQGSEA. This CDR3 spans 13 amino acids. Trimming stripped 4 bases from V and 0 bases from J, with 7 bases between. CDR3 sequence: CSVVLISYNEQFF. The CDR3 DNA sequence: TGCAGCGTTGTTCTCATCTCCTACAATGAGCAGTTCTTC.

This chain connects TRBV29-1 to TRBJ2-7; D might be TRBD1 or TRBD2, each matching 5 bases. Per the germline V gene, CDR1 is SQVTM and CDR2 is ANQGSEA. The ends were cut back, 4 bases at V and 2 bases at J, with 21 bases in the middle. The CDR3 runs to 16 residues. As DNA, the CDR3 is TGCAGCGTTGGGGTTGAGGGGTTAAAGTTACCCTACGAGCAGTACTTC. Its protein is CSVGVEGLKLPYEQYF.

V is TRBV13 and J is TRBJ1-1; D may be TRBD1 (6 bases). V was clipped by 1 base and J by 6 bases, with 12 bases between them. CDR1 and CDR2 (germline): PRHDT, FYEKMQ (reference sequence). The CDR3 has 14 amino acids. The CDR3 loop reads CASSLETRGAEAFF. The CDR3, as DNA: TGTGCCAGCAGCTTAGAAACGAGGGGGGCTGAAGCTTTCTTT.

This clonotype was seen a few times. The chain links TRBV28 to TRBJ1-1; D not certain. Germline V CDR1 and CDR2: MDHEN, SYDVKM. V gave up 4 bases and J gave up 3 bases, with 15 bases separating them. The CDR3 contains 15 residues. CDR3 nucleotide sequence: TGTGCCAGCAGTTATGATCAGGAGACATACACTGAAGCTTTCTTT. Encoded protein: CASSYDQETYTEAFF.

The CDR3 region is CASSFGRPEQYF. CDR3 nucleotide sequence: TGTGCCAGCAGCTTTGGCAGACCCGAGCAGTACTTC. V is TRBV7-9 and J is TRBJ2-7; D unresolved. Trimming took off 3 bases at V and 6 bases at J, with 9 bases between the two ends. CDR3 length: 12 residues. Germline V gene sequence: CDR1 SEHNR, CDR2 FQNEAQ (reference sequence).

Only a few counts were recorded for this clonotype. The chain recombines TRBV21-1 with TRBJ2-7; TRBD1 was called by the table and not checked on the DNA. TRBV21-1 is a pseudogene. The CDR3 length is 14 residues. CDR3 sequence reads: CASSESSDRFEQYF. CDR3 nucleotide sequence: TGTGCCAGCAGCGAGTCGTCGGACAGATTCGAGCAGTACTTC.

The chain joins TRBV6-1 to TRBJ2-1; D ambiguous. V gave up 4 bases and J gave up 6 bases, with 13 bases separating them. The CDR3 contains 14 residues. Germline-derived CDR1 and CDR2 are MNHNS and SASEGT. The chain's CDR3 is CASSGEWAPNEQFF. CDR3 DNA sequence: TGTGCCAGCAGTGGCGAGTGGGCACCCAATGAGCAGTTCTTC.

Ten or more counts support this clonotype. V is TRBV12-3 or TRBV12-4 and J is TRBJ2-2; D is undetermined. V lost 5 bases, J lost 5 bases, and 6 bases lay in between. This CDR3 has 12 amino acids. The CDR3 is CASSPYTGELFF. Here the CDR3 DNA reads TGTGCCAGCAGTCCCTATACCGGGGAGCTGTTTTTT.

This clonotype has a handful of counts. This rearrangement joins TRBV12-3 or TRBV12-4 to TRBJ2-7, with no clear D. CDR3 length equals 13 residues. Trimming took 2 bases from V and 7 from J, leaving 12 bases between them. Here the CDR3 DNA reads TGTGCCAGCAGTTTAAGCCATTTCGGGGAGCAGTACTTC. Its protein product is CASSLSHFGEQYF.

The chain links TRBV12-3 or TRBV12-4 to TRBJ2-5; 7 bases are shared with TRBD1. The CDR3 is made up of 15 amino acids. Losses at the gene ends were 6 bases for V and 0 bases for J; bases not matched to a gene: 7. The CDR3: CASSGDSTYQETQYF. The CDR3 DNA reads as TGTGCCAGCAGCGGGGACAGTACATACCAAGAGACCCAGTACTTC.

This sequence joins TRBV6-4 and TRBJ2-7; D ambiguous. Per germline, CDR1 MRHNA and CDR2 SNTAGT. Trimming removed 2 bases from V and 4 bases from J, with 15 bases in between. This CDR3 is built from 15 residues. CDR3 bases: TGTGCCAGCAGTGACCCGGAGCCTGGGTTTTACGAGCAGTACTTC. This sequence encodes CASSDPEPGFYEQYF.

This clonotype was seen more than once but under ten times. The J gene is TRBJ1-1, the V gene TRBV29-1; 8 positions match TRBD1. The CDR3 totals 14 residues. The J segment lost 1 base and the V segment lost 2 bases, leaving 3 bases of the junction unmatched. Germline V gene data show CDR1 as SQVTM and CDR2 as ANQGSEA. CDR3 nucleotide sequence: TGCAGCGTTGAAACAGGGGGACGGAACACTGAAGCTTTCTTT. Encoded protein: CSVETGGRNTEAFF.

This rearrangement joins TRBV5-6 to TRBJ2-7, with TRBD1 identical over 10 bases. The V and J ends lost 4 bases and 4 bases, in that order; junction bases with no gene match: 8. CDR3 length: 15 residues. CDR1 and CDR2 (germline): SGHDT, YYEEEE. The CDR3 DNA sequence: TGTGCCAGCAGCGCCGCTGGACAGGGGGAATACGAGCAGTACTTC. This codes for CASSAAGQGEYEQYF.